This T cell receptor (beta chain) originates from a study of relationships among human T cell subsets. The CD45RA-negative fraction was bead-selected with anti-CD45RO to obtain memory T cells. From mRNA, alpha and beta CDR3 regions were amplified using semiquantitative ARM-PCR. ARM-PCR used tagged nested gene-specific primers, then communal superprimers for exponential amplification. MiXCR, applied by TCRdb to the multiplex PCR reads, yields one record per CDR3 protein. The sample lists roughly 9,200 distinct CDR3 sequences; roughly 55% were seen once. This clonotype was sampled from a man aged 35-49 years in good health. Sequenced material: memory T cells sorted from blood.

The CDR3 DNA sequence: TGTGCCAGCAGCTTAGGAGTTTCCCAGGGCTCGGCGGAGACCCAGTACTTC. This translates into CASSLGVSQGSAETQYF. V gene TRBV11-2 combines with J gene TRBJ2-5; possibly TRBD1 for D (5 bases). V gave up 1 base and J gave up 5 bases, with 20 bases separating them. Germline values: CDR1 SGHAT, CDR2 FQNNGV. This CDR3 contains 17 residues.